Described below is a single TCR beta chain sequence and its context. The V end was cut by 4 bases, the J end by 5 bases, with 15 bases between. CDR1 LGHDT and CDR2 YNNKEL come from the germline V gene (reference sequence). This CDR3 region has 14 residues. These data belong to a study of blood T cell repertoires in COVID-19. Sequencing was performed with immunoSEQ multiplex PCR; in TCRdb, only in-frame clones are kept and a portion is missing. The sample shows roughly 190,000 clones, 70% to 90% of them seen only once. Sequencing used peripheral blood. The chain is built from TRBV3-1 (or the pseudogene TRBV3-2) and TRBJ2-7, with a tentative D call TRBD2 (5 bases). This sequence was found in a man aged 55 to 70 with active or convalescent COVID-19. CDR3 region: CASSLGIGPDEQYF. In nucleotides, the CDR3 is TGTGCCAGCAGCCTCGGGATAGGGCCGGACGAGCAGTACTTC.